Listed below are T cell receptor beta chains from one sample, sequenced in a study of CD4 T cells in relation to SARS-CoV-2 and coronaviruses. These TCRs are of unknown antigen specificity. Profiling relied on immunoSEQ multiplex PCR, and the TCRdb table lists in-frame clones only, not all of them. The sample shows 16,000 or so clones, approximately 80% of them seen only once. Sequenced: CD4+ T cells from PBMCs, cultured in vitro. These receptors were collected from a human donor in good health. CDR3s include the opening cysteine and the closing phenylalanine or tryptophan. Each record gives: CDR3 protein, CDR3 DNA, V gene, clone size, D gene, J gene. The D gene is left open where the match is weak. The size of a clone is reported for some rows only, either as once, few or many, or as a class for expanded clones.

CDR3aa: CARRTGGDSSYEQYF
CDR3nt: TGTGCCAGACGGACAGGGGGCGACAGCTCCTACGAGCAGTACTTC
v_gene: TRBV21-1
abundance: .
d_gene: .
j_gene: TRBJ2-7

CDR3aa: CASSMMGRIQVADTQYF
CDR3nt: TGTGCCAGTAGTATGATGGGGAGGATCCAGGTAGCAGATACGCAGTATTTT
v_gene: TRBV19
abundance: .
d_gene: .
j_gene: TRBJ2-3

CDR3aa: CASSQVNKPSGPLSYEQYF
CDR3nt: TGTGCCAGCAGCCAAGTCAATAAACCTAGCGGCCCCCTATCCTACGAGCAGTACTTC
v_gene: TRBV3-1/TRBV3-2
abundance: .
d_gene: TRBD2
j_gene: TRBJ2-7

CDR3aa: CASREGGSAEAFF
CDR3nt: TGTGCCAGCCGGGAGGGCGGGTCGGCTGAAGCTTTCTTT
v_gene: TRBV6-5
abundance: .
d_gene: .
j_gene: TRBJ1-1

CDR3aa: CASSLAAGGGRGYTF
CDR3nt: TGTGCCAGCAGCTTAGCCGCGGGGGGGGGCAGGGGCTACACCTTC
v_gene: TRBV7-2
abundance: once
d_gene: .
j_gene: TRBJ1-2

CDR3aa: CASSQGDAFRGYTF
CDR3nt: TGTGCCAGCAGCCAAGGGGATGCGTTCCGCGGCTACACCTTC
v_gene: TRBV3-1/TRBV3-2
abundance: .
d_gene: .
j_gene: TRBJ1-2

CDR3aa: CASSMSRNTIYF
CDR3nt: TGTGCCAGTAGTATGAGTAGGAACACCATATATTTT
v_gene: TRBV19
abundance: few
d_gene: .
j_gene: TRBJ1-3

CDR3aa: CASSGQGASGANVLTF
CDR3nt: TGTGCCAGCTCAGGACAGGGCGCCTCTGGGGCCAACGTCCTGACTTTC
v_gene: TRBV18
abundance: once
d_gene: TRBD1
j_gene: TRBJ2-6

CDR3aa: CASSAPGSGEQFF
CDR3nt: TGTGCCAGCAGCGCCCCAGGGAGCGGCGAGCAGTTCTTC
v_gene: TRBV7-3
abundance: .
d_gene: .
j_gene: TRBJ2-1

CDR3aa: CASSEVGTANSPLHF
CDR3nt: TGTGCCAGCAGTGAAGTTGGGACAGCGAATTCACCCCTCCACTTT
v_gene: TRBV6-1
abundance: .
d_gene: TRBD1
j_gene: TRBJ1-6

CDR3aa: CASSLFGRQYEQYF
CDR3nt: TGCGCCAGCAGCTTGTTCGGCAGACAATACGAGCAGTACTTC
v_gene: TRBV5-1
abundance: .
d_gene: .
j_gene: TRBJ2-7

CDR3aa: CASSESNFSGNTIYF
CDR3nt: TGTGCCAGCAGTGAATCTAACTTCTCTGGAAACACCATATATTTT
v_gene: TRBV6-1
abundance: .
d_gene: .
j_gene: TRBJ1-3

CDR3aa: CASSLGVGEQFF
CDR3nt: TGTGCCAGCAGCTTAGGGGTAGGTGAGCAGTTCTTC
v_gene: TRBV7-9
abundance: once
d_gene: .
j_gene: TRBJ2-1

CDR3aa: CASSQAIETQYF
CDR3nt: TGTGCCAGCAGCCAAGCTATCGAGACCCAGTACTTC
v_gene: TRBV3-1/TRBV3-2
abundance: .
d_gene: .
j_gene: TRBJ2-5

CDR3aa: CASSYLAGGGDTQYF
CDR3nt: TGTGCCAGCAGTTACCTAGCGGGAGGAGGAGATACGCAGTATTTT
v_gene: TRBV6-6
abundance: once
d_gene: TRBD2
j_gene: TRBJ2-3